This T cell receptor (beta chain) appears in the sequencing data of a study of shared clonotypes between healthy human individuals. In germline, CDR1 is SGHTA, CDR2 FQGNSA. Trimming stripped 5 bases from V and 8 bases from J, with 18 bases between. CDR3 length equals 14 residues. Data came from immunoSEQ multiplex PCR; TCRdb stores just in-frame clones and leaves some out. This table holds 2 million to 2.5 million clones, roughly 95% found once. Sequencing was performed on naive CD4+ T cells sorted from blood. The subset here: CD45RA+ positively selected. The chain has TRBV7-2 and TRBJ1-2; no clear D gene. The sequence derives from a man in his late teens or twenties in good health. The CDR3 nucleotides are TGTGCCAGCAGCCCCTACCCGGTCCTGGACGGCTACACCTTC. Its translation: CASSPYPVLDGYTF.